This paragraph reports one T cell receptor beta chain. The target antigen is unknown. The germline V gene has CDR1 MNHEY and CDR2 SVGAGI. V lost 11 bases and J lost 11; bases outside the gene matches: 8. The CDR3 consists of 11 residues. 60 Vbeta and 13 Jbeta primers were used in PCR. This table comes from immunoSEQ multiplex PCR, and its TCRdb copy is limited to in-frame clones, with some not included. Among under 150,000 clones listed, approximately 72% were seen once. The data originate from a study of cytomegalovirus exposure and HLA in healthy donors. Notes on the study in general: Among CMV-associated TCR beta chains, most appeared HLA-restricted in a later analysis. It has been reported that TCR beta sequences accurately predicted the HLA-A and HLA-B alleles of most subjects. For cytomegalovirus status, the classifier reportedly gave diagnoses with high specificity and sensitivity.

The chain employs TRBV6-5 and TRBJ1-1; TRBD1 matches at 10 bases. The sample taken for sequencing was PBMCs. This clonotype was obtained from a human donor in good health. CDR3 residues: CAATGGRGAFF. DNA of the CDR3: TGTGCCGCGACAGGGGGCAGGGGGGCTTTCTTT.